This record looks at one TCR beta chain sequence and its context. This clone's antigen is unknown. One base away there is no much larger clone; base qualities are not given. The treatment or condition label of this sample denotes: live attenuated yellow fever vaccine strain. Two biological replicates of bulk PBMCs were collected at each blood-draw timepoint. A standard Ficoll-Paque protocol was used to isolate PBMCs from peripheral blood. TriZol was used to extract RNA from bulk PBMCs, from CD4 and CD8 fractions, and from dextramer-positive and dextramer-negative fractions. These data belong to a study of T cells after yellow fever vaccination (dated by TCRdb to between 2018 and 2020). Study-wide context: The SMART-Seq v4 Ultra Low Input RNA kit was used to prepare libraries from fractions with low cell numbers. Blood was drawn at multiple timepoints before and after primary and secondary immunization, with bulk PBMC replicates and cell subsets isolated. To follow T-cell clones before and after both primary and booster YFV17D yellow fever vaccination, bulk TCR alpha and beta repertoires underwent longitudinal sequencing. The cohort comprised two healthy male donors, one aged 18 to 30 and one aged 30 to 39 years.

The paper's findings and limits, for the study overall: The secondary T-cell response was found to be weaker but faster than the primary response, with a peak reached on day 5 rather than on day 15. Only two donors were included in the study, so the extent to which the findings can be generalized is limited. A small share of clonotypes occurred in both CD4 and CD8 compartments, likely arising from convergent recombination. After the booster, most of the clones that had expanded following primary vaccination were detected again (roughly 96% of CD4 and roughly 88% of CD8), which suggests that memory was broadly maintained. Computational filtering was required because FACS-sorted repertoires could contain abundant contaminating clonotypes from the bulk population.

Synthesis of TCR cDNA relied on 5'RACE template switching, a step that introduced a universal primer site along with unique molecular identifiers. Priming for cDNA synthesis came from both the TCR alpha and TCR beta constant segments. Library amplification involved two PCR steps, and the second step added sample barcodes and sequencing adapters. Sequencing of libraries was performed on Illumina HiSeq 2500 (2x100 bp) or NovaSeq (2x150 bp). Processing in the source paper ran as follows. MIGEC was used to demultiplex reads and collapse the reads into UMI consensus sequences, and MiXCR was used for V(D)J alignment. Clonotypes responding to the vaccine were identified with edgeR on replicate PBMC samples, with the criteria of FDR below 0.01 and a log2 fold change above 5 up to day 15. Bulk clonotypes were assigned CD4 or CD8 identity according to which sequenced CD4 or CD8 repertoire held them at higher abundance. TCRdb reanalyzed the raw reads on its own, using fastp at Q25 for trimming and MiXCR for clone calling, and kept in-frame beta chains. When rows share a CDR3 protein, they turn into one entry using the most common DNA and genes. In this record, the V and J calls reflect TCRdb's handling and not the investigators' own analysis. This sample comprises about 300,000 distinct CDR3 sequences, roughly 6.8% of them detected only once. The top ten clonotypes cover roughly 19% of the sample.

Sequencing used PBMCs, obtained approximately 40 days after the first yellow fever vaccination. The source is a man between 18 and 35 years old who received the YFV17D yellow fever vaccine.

In nucleotides, the sequence is TGTGCCAGCAGCTTATTTAGGACTAGCGGACTGGGGGATGAGCAGTTCTTC. Its product reads: CASSLFRTSGLGDEQFF. The chain is encoded by TRBV7-2 joined to TRBJ2-1, with 10 bases aligning to TRBD2. CDR1 and CDR2 are drawn from the germline V gene: SGHTA, FQGNSA. The germline V and J ends show losses of 2 bases and 8 bases respectively, and no gene match explains 12 bases of the junction. Including the terminal cysteine and phenylalanine, the CDR3 comprises 17 residues. Just the 51-base CDR3 DNA is kept, in frame starting at base 1. Joined to the reference TRBV7-2 and TRBJ2-1 proteins, this CDR3 gives the full variable domain: GAGVSQSPSNKVTEKGKDVELRCDPISGHTALYWYRQSLGQGLEFLIYFQGNSAPDKSGLPSDRFSAERTGGSVSTLTIQRTQQEDSAVYLCASSLFRTSGLGDEQFFGPGTRLTVL.